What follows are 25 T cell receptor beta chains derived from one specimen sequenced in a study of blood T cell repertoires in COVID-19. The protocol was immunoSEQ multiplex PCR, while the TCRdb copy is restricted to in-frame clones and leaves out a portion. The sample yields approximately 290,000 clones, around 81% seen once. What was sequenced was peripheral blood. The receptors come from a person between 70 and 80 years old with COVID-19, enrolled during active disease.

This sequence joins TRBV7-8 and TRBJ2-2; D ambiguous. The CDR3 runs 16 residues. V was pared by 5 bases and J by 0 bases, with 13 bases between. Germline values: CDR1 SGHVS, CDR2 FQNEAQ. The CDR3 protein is CASSAPARANTGELFF. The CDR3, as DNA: TGTGCCAGCAGCGCCCCCGCTCGGGCGAACACCGGGGAGCTGTTTTTT. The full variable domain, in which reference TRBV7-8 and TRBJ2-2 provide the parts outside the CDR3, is GAGVSQSPRYKVAKRGQDVALRCDPISGHVSLFWYQQALGQGPEFLTYFQNEAQLDKSGLPSDRFFAERPEGSVSTLKIQRTQQEDSAVYLCASSAPARANTGELFFGEGSRLTVL.

In DNA, the CDR3 is TGTGCCATCAGTGAGAGGGGGGGCTCGACAGATACGCAGTATTTT. Its translation: CAISERGGSTDTQYF. J is TRBJ2-3 and V is TRBV10-3, with a weak D call TRBD2 (7 bases). The CDR3 contains 15 residues. Trimming cost V 2 bases and J 3 bases, with 12 bases left between them. The germline CDR1 and CDR2 sequences are ENHRY and SYGVKD.

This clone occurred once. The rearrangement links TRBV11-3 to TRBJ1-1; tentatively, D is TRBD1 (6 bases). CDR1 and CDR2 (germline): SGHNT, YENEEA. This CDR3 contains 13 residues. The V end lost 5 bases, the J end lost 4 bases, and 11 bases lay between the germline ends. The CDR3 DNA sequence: TGTGCCAGCAGCCCCGGACAGCGCACTGAAGCTTTCTTT. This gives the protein CASSPGQRTEAFF.

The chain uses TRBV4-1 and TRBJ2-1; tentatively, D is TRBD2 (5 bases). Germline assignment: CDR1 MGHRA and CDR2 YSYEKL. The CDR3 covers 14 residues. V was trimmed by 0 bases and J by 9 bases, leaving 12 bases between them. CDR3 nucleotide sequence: TGCGCCAGCAGCCAAGAAGGACTGAGGTTTGAGCAGTTCTTC. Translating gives CASSQEGLRFEQFF.

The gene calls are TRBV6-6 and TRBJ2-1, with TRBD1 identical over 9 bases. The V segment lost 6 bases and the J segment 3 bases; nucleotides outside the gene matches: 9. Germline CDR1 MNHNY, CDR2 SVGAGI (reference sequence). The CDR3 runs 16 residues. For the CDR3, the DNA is TGTGCCAGCAGCCAAACCGGGACAGGGAACTACAATGAGCAGTTCTTC. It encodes CASSQTGTGNYNEQFF.

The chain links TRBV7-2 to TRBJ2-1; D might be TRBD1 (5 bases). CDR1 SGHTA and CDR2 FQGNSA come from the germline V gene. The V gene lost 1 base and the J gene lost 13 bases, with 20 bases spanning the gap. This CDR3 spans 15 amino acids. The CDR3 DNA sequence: TGTGCCAGCAGCTTAGGGATAACCAGGGTAAGGCGACAGTTCTTC. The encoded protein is CASSLGITRVRRQFF. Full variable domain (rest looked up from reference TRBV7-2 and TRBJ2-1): GAGVSQSPSNKVTEKGKDVELRCDPISGHTALYWYRQSLGQGLEFLIYFQGNSAPDKSGLPSDRFSAERTGGSVSTLTIQRTQQEDSAVYLCASSLGITRVRRQFFGPGTRLTVL.

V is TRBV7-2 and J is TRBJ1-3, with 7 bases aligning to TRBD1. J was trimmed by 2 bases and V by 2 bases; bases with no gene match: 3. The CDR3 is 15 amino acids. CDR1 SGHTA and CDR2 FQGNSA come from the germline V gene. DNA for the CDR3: TGTGCCAGCAGCTTACGACAGGGTGCTGGAAACACCATATATTTT. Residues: CASSLRQGAGNTIYF.

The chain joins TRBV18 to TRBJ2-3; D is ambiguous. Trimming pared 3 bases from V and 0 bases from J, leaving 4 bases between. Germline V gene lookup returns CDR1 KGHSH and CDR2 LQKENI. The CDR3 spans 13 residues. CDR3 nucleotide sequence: TGTGCCAGCTCACCCCAAAGCACAGATACGCAGTATTTT. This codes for CASSPQSTDTQYF.

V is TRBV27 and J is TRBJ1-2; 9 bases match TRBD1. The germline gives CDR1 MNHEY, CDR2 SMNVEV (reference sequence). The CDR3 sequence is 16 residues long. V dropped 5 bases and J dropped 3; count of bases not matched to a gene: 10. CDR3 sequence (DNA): TGTGCCAGCAGTCCAGGGACAGGGAACCTCTACTATGGCTACACCTTC. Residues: CASSPGTGNLYYGYTF.

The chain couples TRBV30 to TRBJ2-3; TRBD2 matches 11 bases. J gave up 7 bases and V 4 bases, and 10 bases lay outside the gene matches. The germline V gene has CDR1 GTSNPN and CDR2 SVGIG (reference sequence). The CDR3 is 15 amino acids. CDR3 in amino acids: CAWMDLAGGVNTQYF. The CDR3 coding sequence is TGTGCCTGGATGGATTTAGCGGGAGGGGTAAATACGCAGTATTTT.

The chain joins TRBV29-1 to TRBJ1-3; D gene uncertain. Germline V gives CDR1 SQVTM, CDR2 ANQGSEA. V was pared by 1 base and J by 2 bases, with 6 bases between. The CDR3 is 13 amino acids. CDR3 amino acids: CSVEAGTGNTIYF. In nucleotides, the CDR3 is TGCAGCGTTGAAGCAGGAACTGGAAACACCATATATTTT.

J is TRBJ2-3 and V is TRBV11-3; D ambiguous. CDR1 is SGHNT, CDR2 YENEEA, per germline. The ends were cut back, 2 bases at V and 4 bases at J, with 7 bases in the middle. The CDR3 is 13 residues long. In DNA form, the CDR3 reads TGTGCCAGCAGCTTAAGTGCGGCAGATACGCAGTATTTT. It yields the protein CASSLSAADTQYF. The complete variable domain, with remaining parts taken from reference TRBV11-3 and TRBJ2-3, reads EAGVVQSPRYKIIEKKQPVAFWCNPISGHNTLYWYLQNLGQGPELLIRYENEEAVDDSQLPKDRFSAERLKGVDSTLKIQPAELGDSAVYLCASSLSAADTQYFGPGTRLTVL.

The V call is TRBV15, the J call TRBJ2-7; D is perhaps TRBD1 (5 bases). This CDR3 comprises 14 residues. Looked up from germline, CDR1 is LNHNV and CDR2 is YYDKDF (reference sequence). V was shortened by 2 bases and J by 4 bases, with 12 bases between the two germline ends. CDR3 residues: CATSRQGPGYEQYF. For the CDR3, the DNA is TGTGCCACCAGCAGACAGGGTCCGGGTTACGAGCAGTACTTC.

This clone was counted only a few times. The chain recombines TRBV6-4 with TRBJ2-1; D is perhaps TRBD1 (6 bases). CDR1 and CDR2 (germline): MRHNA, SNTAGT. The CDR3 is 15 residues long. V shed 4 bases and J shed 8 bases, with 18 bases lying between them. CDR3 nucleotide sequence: TGTGCCAGCAGTGTGGGGGCCCTTTCCTCTGATGAGCAGTTCTTC. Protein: CASSVGALSSDEQFF.

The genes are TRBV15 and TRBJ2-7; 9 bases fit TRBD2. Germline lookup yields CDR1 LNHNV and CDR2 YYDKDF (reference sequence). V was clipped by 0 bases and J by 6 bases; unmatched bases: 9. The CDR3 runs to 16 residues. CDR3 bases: TGTGCCACCAGCAGAGATCGGGCTAGCGGGACAAGCGAGCAGTACTTC. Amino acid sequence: CATSRDRASGTSEQYF.

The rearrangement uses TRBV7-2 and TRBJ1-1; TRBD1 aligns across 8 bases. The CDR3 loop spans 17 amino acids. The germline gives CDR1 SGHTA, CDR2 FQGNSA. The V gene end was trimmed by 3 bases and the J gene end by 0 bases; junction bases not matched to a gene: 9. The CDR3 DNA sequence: TGTGCCAGCAGCTTGGGGACAGGAAATTTCATGAACACTGAAGCTTTCTTT. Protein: CASSLGTGNFMNTEAFF.

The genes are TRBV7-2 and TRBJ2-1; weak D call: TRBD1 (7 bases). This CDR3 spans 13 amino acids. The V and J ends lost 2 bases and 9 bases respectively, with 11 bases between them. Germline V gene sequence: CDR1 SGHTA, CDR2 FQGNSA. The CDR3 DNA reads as TGTGCCAGCAGCTTAAACAGGGGAGGTGAGCAGTTCTTC. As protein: CASSLNRGGEQFF.

CDR3 loop: CASSQGRNQPQHF. As DNA, the CDR3 is TGTGCCAGCAGTCAGGGTCGCAATCAGCCCCAGCATTTT. The rearrangement uses TRBV12-3 or TRBV12-4 and TRBJ1-5; possible D gene TRBD1, 5 bases. The CDR3 extends over 13 amino acids. The ends were cut back, 5 bases at V and 2 bases at J, with 7 bases in the middle.

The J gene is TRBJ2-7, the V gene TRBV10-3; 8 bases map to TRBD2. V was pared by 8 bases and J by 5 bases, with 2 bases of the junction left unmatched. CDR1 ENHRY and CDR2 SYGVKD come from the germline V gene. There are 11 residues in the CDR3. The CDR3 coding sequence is TGTGCCATCGCGGGACTAGACGAGCAGTACTTC. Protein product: CAIAGLDEQYF.

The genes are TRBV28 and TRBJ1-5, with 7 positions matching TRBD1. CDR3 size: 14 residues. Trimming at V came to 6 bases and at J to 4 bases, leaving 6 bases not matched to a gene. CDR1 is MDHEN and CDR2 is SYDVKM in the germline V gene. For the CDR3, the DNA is TGTGCCAGCAGGCAGACAGGGATGAATCAGCCCCAGCATTTT. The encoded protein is CASRQTGMNQPQHF.

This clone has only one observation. CDR3 region: CASSYSTAVDTQYF. The CDR3 bases are TGTGCCAGCAGTTACTCGACGGCGGTGGATACGCAGTATTTT. This rearrangement joins TRBV6-5 to TRBJ2-3; unclear D gene. The V and J ends lost 0 bases and 6 bases respectively, with 10 bases between them. CDR1 and CDR2 (germline): MNHEY, SVGAGI. The CDR3 is 14 residues long.

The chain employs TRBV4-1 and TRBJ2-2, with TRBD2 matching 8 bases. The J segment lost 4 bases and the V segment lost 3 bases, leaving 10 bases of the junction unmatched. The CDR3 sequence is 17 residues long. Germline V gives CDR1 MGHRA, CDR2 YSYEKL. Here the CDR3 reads CASSQIPGLVGTGELFF. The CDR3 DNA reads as TGCGCCAGCAGCCAGATACCGGGACTAGTAGGCACCGGGGAGCTGTTTTTT.

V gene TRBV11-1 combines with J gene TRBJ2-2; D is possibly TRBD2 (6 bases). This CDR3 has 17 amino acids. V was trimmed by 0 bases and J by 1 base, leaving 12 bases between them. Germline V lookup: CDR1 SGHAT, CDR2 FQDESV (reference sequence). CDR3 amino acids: CASSLANSGQNTGELFF. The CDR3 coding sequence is TGTGCCAGCAGCTTAGCGAACAGCGGGCAGAACACCGGGGAGCTGTTTTTT.

CDR3 protein: CASSYKREFYEQFF. CDR3 coding DNA: TGTGCCAGCAGTTACAAGCGGGAGTTTTATGAGCAGTTCTTC. The rearrangement links TRBV6-2 or TRBV6-3 to TRBJ2-1; 8 nucleotides line up with TRBD2. Per the germline V gene, CDR1 is MNHEY and CDR2 is SVGEGT. CDR3 length: 14 amino acids. The ends lost 2 bases at V and 8 bases at J; junction bases unmatched: 5.

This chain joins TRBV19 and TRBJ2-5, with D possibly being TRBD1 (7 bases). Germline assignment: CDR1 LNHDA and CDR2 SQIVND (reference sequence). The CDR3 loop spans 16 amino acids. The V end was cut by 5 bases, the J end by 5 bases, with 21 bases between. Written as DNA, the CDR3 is TGTGCCAGTAGTTCCTTTCAGGGGGGAGGCTTGGAGACCCAGTACTTC. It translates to CASSSFQGGGLETQYF.